The clone carrying this TCR beta chain has just a few counts. What it recognizes is unknown. These data originate in a study of T cell repertoires in cytomegalovirus infection. TCRdb reprocessed the reads via MiXCR and lists one record per CDR3 protein. This sample has approximately 590,000 distinct CDR3 sequences; about 40% occur once, and the top ten carry more than 40%. This CDR3 has 22 residues. Germline V gene data show CDR1 as SGHVS and CDR2 as FQNEAQ. Losses at the gene ends were 4 bases for V and 3 bases for J; bases not matched to a gene: 29. The TCR originated in a human donor in good health (CMV status not recorded). Some clones in this sample may be carry-over from other donors' samples. J is TRBJ2-5 and V is TRBV7-8, with 7 bases aligning to TRBD1. The specimen comprised cultured PBMCs, sampled from culture after CMV antigen stimulation. The CDR3 DNA reads TGTGCCAGCAGCTCCCCCCTTGGGACAGCCTTCAGGATTAGGGGCGTAGAAGAGACCCAGTACTTC. Translating gives CASSSPLGTAFRIRGVEETQYF.